This TCR beta chain was retrieved from a study of cytomegalovirus exposure and HLA in healthy donors. Points from the study as a whole: In the analysis, some V segments, TRBV6-2 and TRBV6-3 included, were excluded as indistinguishable. There were three CMV-associated chains whose specificity for CMV antigens was confirmed in vitro. TCR beta sequences reportedly predicted most subjects' HLA-A and HLA-B alleles accurately. Trimming of TCR beta V- and J-genes showed a link, identified in a later analysis, to a missense DCLRE1C variant.

PCR employed 60 Vbeta and 13 Jbeta primers. The repertoire was sequenced with immunoSEQ multiplex PCR; TCRdb's copy has only in-frame clones and lacks some. This table holds about 130,000 clones, about two thirds found once. As concerns this clone: Its antigen is undetermined.

The junction had 5 bases not matched to a gene; V was cut back by 4 bases and J by 7 bases. This CDR3 has 15 amino acids. Germline V gene data show CDR1 as SGHRS and CDR2 as YFSETQ. This receptor was taken from a woman aged 55-70 years in good health and CMV-seropositive. Sequencing was carried out using PBMCs. The chain uses TRBV5-1 and TRBJ1-6; 10 bases agree with TRBD1. The CDR3, as DNA: TGCGCCAGCAGCCTCCGGGACAGGGGAAATTCACCCCTCCACTTT. It encodes CASSLRDRGNSPLHF.